This record covers a single T cell receptor (beta chain). What it recognizes is unknown. These data come from a study of cytomegalovirus exposure and HLA in healthy donors. General observations from the study: A later analysis reportedly found that, within productive TCRs, an Asian-associated ancestry cluster had fewer N-insertions than the mean observed across the approximately 600 donors. For most TCR beta V segments, an earlier analysis put the productive rate at about 87% or about 30% of the time. It was reported that the classifier diagnosed cytomegalovirus status with high specificity and sensitivity in both the original and validation cohorts. Certain indistinguishable V segments, among them TRBV6-2 and TRBV6-3, were excluded.

In the PCR, 60 Vbeta and 13 Jbeta primers were used. Assay used: immunoSEQ multiplex PCR; TCRdb lists only in-frame clones, some missing. The sample carries about 200,000 clones, about 75% recorded once. The CDR3 is 16 amino acids. The germline V gene has CDR1 SEHNR and CDR2 FQNEAQ (reference sequence). Germline trimming cut 3 bases from V and 3 bases from J; bases unmatched to any gene: 6. The chain combines TRBV7-9 with TRBJ2-3, with 10 bases matching TRBD1. The TCR originated in a young man in good health and CMV-seronegative. The sample consisted of PBMCs. CDR3 loop: CASSFSGTGATDTQYF. CDR3 sequence (DNA): TGTGCCAGCAGCTTTTCAGGGACAGGGGCTACAGATACGCAGTATTTT. Using reference TRBV7-9 and TRBJ2-3 for the parts outside the CDR3, the full variable domain is DTGVSQNPRHKITKRGQNVTFRCDPISEHNRLYWYRQTLGQGPEFLTYFQNEAQLEKSRLLSDRFSAERPKGSFSTLEIQRTEQGDSAMYLCASSFSGTGATDTQYFGPGTRLTVL.